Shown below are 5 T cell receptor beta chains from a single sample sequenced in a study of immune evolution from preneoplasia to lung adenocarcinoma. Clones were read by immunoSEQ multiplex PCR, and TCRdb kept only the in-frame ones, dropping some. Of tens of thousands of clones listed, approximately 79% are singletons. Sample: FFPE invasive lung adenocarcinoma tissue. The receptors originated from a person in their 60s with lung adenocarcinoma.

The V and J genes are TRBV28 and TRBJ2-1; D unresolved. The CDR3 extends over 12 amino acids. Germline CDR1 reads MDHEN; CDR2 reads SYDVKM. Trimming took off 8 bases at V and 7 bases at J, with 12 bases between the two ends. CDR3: CASLSDRNEQFF. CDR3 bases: TGTGCCAGCCTCTCGGATAGGAATGAGCAGTTCTTC.

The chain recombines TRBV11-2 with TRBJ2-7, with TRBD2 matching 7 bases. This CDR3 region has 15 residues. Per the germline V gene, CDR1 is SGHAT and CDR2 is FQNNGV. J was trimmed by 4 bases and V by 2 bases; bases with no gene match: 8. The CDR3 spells CASSLSTGGYYEQYF. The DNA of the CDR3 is TGTGCCAGCAGCTTATCGACGGGAGGATATTACGAGCAGTACTTC.

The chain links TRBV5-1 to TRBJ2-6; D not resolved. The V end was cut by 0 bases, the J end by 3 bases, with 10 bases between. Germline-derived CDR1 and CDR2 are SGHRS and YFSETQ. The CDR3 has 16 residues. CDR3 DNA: TGCGCCAGCAGCTTGGCGGGTCTAGTTGGGGCCAACGTCCTGACTTTC. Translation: CASSLAGLVGANVLTF.

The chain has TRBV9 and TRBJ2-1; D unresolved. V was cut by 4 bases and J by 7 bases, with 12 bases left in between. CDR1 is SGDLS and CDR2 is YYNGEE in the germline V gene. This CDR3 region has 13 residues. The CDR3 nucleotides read TGTGCCAGCAGCCCCTTCGCCTTGAATGAGCAGTTCTTC. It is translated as CASSPFALNEQFF.

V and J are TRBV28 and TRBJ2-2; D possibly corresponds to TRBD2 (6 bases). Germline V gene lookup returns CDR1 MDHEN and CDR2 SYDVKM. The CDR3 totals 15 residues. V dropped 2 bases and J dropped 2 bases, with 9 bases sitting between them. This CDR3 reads CASSLLASNTGELFF. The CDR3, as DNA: TGTGCCAGCAGTTTACTAGCGAGCAACACCGGGGAGCTGTTTTTT.